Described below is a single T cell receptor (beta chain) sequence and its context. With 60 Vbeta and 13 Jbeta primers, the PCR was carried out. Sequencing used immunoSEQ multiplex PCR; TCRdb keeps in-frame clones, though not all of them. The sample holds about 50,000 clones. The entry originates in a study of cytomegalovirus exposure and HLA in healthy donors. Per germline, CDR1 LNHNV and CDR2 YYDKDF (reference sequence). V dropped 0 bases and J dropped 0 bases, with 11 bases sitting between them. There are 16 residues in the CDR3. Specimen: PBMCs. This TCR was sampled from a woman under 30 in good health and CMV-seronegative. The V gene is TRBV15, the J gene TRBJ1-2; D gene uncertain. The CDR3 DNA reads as TGTGCCACCAGCAGAGATCTCCAAAGAGCTAACTATGGCTACACCTTC. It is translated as CATSRDLQRANYGYTF.